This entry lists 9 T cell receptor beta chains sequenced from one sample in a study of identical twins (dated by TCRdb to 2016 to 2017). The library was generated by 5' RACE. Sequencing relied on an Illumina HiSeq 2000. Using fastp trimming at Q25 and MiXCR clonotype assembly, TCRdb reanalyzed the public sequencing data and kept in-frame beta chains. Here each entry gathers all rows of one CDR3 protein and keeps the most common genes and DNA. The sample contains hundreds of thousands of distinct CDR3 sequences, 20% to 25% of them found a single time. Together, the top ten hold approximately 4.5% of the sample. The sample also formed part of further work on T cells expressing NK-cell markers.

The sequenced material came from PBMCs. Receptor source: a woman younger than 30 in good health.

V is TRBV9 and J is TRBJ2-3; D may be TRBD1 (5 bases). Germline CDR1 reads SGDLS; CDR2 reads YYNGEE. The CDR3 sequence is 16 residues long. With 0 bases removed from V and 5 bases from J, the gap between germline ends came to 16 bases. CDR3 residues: CASSVATKGLGDTQYF. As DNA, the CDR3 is TGTGCCAGCAGCGTAGCTACGAAGGGGCTTGGAGATACGCAGTATTTT. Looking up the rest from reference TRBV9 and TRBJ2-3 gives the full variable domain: DSGVTQTPKHLITATGQRVTLRCSPRSGDLSVYWYQQSLDQGLQFLIQYYNGEERAKGNILERFSAQQFPDLHSELNLSSLELGDSALYFCASSVATKGLGDTQYFGPGTRLTVL.

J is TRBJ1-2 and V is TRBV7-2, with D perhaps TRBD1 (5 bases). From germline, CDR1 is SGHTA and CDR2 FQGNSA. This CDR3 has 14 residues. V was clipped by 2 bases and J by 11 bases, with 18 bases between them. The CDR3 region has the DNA TGTGCCAGCAGCTTACAGGCCCCGACAGCTGGGTACACCTTC. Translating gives CASSLQAPTAGYTF.

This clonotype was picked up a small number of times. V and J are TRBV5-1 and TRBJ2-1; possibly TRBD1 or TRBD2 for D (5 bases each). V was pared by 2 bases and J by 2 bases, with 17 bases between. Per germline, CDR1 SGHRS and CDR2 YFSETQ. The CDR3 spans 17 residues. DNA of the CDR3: TGCGCCAGCAGCTTTTCTACCGGGACCACCGCCTACAATGAGCAGTTCTTC. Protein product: CASSFSTGTTAYNEQFF.

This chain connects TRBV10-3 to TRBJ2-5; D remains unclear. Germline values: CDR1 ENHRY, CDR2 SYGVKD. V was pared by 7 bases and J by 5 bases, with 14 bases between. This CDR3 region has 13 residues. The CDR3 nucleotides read TGTGCCATCAAAGGAGCCAGCGAGGAGACCCAGTACTTC. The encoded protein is CAIKGASEETQYF.

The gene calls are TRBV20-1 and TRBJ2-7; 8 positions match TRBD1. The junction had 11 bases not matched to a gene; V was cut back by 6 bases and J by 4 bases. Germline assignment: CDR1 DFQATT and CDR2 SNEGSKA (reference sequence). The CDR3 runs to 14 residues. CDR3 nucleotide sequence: TGCAGTGCCATCGATAGGGACAGGACTTACGAGCAGTACTTC. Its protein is CSAIDRDRTYEQYF.

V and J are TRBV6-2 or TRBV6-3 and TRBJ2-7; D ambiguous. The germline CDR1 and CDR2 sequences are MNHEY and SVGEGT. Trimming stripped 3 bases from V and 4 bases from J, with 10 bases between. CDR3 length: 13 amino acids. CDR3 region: CASSYYQSYEQYF. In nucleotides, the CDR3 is TGTGCCAGCAGTTATTATCAGTCTTACGAGCAGTACTTC.

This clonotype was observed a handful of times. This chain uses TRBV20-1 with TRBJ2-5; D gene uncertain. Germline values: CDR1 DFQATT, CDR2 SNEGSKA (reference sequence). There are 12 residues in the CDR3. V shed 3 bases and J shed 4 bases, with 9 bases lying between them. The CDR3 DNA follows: TGCAGTGCTAGGGAAATACGAGAGACCCAGTACTTC. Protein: CSAREIRETQYF.

The DNA of the CDR3 is TGTGCCAGCAGACAGGGAGCCAAAAACATTCAGTACTTC. Amino acid sequence: CASRQGAKNIQYF. This chain connects TRBV27 to TRBJ2-4, with D tentatively TRBD1 (6 bases). CDR1 is MNHEY and CDR2 is SMNVEV in the germline V gene (reference sequence). V was cut by 6 bases and J by 0 bases, with 6 bases left in between. The CDR3 has 13 residues.

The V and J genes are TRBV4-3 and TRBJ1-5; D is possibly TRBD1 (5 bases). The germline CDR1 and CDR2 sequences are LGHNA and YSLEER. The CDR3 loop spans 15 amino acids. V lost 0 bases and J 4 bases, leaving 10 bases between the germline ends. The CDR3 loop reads CASSQDRARNQPQHF. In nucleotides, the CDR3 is TGCGCCAGCAGCCAAGACAGGGCCCGGAATCAGCCCCAGCATTTT.